The 9 T cell receptor beta chains in this list originate from one sample, sequenced in a study of breast tumors, draining lymph nodes, adjacent tissues. One entry per CDR3 protein results from TCRdb running MiXCR on the multiplex PCR reads. The sample has tens of thousands of distinct CDR3 sequences; roughly 40% are singletons. Input material: breast tumor tissue. The receptor source for this set is a female donor with breast cancer. Some clones in this sample may be carry-over from other donors' samples.

A word on this clonotype: The conserved phenylalanine or tryptophan is not found at the CDR3 terminus, so this likely reflects a read error. V gene TRBV7-2 combines with J gene TRBJ2-3; possibly TRBD1 or TRBD2 for D (5 bases each). Germline lookup yields CDR1 SGHTA and CDR2 FQGNSA. The CDR3 consists of 14 residues. CDR3 loop: CASSFLSSTGTQYL. The CDR3 DNA is TGTGCCAGCAGCTTCCTATCTAGCACAGGTACGCAGTATCTT.

This clonotype was counted ten times or more. The chain is built from TRBV6-5 and TRBJ1-2; TRBD1 might be the D (5 bases). Germline assignment: CDR1 MNHEY and CDR2 SVGAGI. This CDR3 has 15 amino acids. V lost 5 bases and J lost 7, with 20 bases in between. The CDR3 coding sequence is TGTGCCAGCAGTCCGATGACAGCCAGTCGGTTTGGCTACACCTTC. Translated: CASSPMTASRFGYTF.

This clonotype has a count of ten or more. This chain links TRBV9 with TRBJ2-7; D perhaps matches TRBD1 (5 bases). CDR1 SGDLS and CDR2 YYNGEE come from the germline V gene. This CDR3 contains 16 residues. Between the trimmed V and J ends, which lost 0 bases and 3 bases, there was a span of 16 bases. The CDR3 DNA follows: TGTGCCAGCAGCGTAGGGCACCCACAGGAATACTACGAGCAGTACTTC. Translating gives CASSVGHPQEYYEQYF.

The chain uses TRBV27 and TRBJ2-3, with D possibly being TRBD1 (7 bases). V was pared by 7 bases and J by 3 bases, with 17 bases between. The CDR3 runs to 15 residues. Looked up from germline, CDR1 is MNHEY and CDR2 is SMNVEV (reference sequence). The CDR3 DNA reads TGTGCCAGCACCGCCAGGGGGAGGAGTACAGATACGCAGTATTTT. It is translated as CASTARGRSTDTQYF.

This clonotype has a count of ten or more. CDR3 nucleotides: TGTGCCAGCAGCTTAGGACTAGCGGAAAACAATGAGCAGTTCTTC. Residues: CASSLGLAENNEQFF. The chain recombines TRBV7-8 with TRBJ2-1, with 9 bases lining up with TRBD2. The CDR3 consists of 15 residues. The germline CDR1 and CDR2 sequences are SGHVS and FQNEAQ. Trimming took 1 base from V and 5 from J; bases not matched to a gene: 3.

Many counts were recorded for this clonotype. The chain combines TRBV10-2 with TRBJ1-6; D gene uncertain. Germline V CDR1 and CDR2: WSHSY, SAAADI. This CDR3 has 15 amino acids. V was clipped by 6 bases and J by 5 bases, with 14 bases between them. The CDR3 loop is CASRRSGIDNSPLHF. In DNA, the CDR3 is TGCGCCAGCAGGCGTTCGGGAATTGATAATTCACCCCTCCACTTT.

Many counts were recorded for this clonotype. The genes are TRBV24-1 and TRBJ2-1; 8 bases are shared with TRBD1. The trim removed 9 bases at V and 10 bases at J, leaving 10 bases unmatched. Germline assignment: CDR1 KGHDR and CDR2 SFDVKD. This CDR3 comprises 13 residues. CDR3 sequence (DNA): TGTGCCACCGTCGGCGGGACAGGCGGAGAGCAGTTCTTC. Amino acid sequence: CATVGGTGGEQFF.

This clonotype was detected many times. The chain employs TRBV10-3 and TRBJ2-6; D is ambiguous. CDR3 size: 13 residues. The V end was cut by 9 bases, the J end by 0 bases, with 6 bases between. Germline CDR1 reads ENHRY; CDR2 reads SYGVKD. This CDR3 is CAIRSSGANVLTF. The DNA for the CDR3 is TGTGCCATAAGGAGCTCTGGGGCCAACGTCCTGACTTTC.

Concerning this clonotype itself: One end of the junction does not line up with germline, which may come from a read error. The chain uses TRBV5-4 and TRBJ2-5; D is undetermined. The germline V gene has CDR1 SGHNT and CDR2 YYREEE (reference sequence). This CDR3 is 14 amino acids long. CDR3 DNA sequence: TGTGCCAGCACCTTGGGTGGGTCGCAGGAGACCCAGTACTTC. It translates to CASTLGGSQETQYF.